The next 3 T cell receptor beta chains were all read from a single sample in a study of CD8+ T cells in alopecia areata. The authors extracted RNA and reverse transcribed it into cDNA as the sequencing template. Here immunoSEQ multiplex PCR was the method, and the copy in TCRdb shows in-frame clones only, minus some. The sample carries about 180,000 clones, 59% recorded once. Specimen: CD4+ T cells sorted from blood, collected at week 0. The receptors were gathered from a human donor with alopecia areata.

The chain employs TRBV5-1 and TRBJ2-1; perhaps TRBD1 as D (7 bases). The CDR3 has 14 amino acids. V lost 3 bases and J lost 7, with 14 bases in between. Germline-derived CDR1 and CDR2 are SGHRS and YFSETQ. The CDR3, as DNA: TGCGCCAGCAGCTCCCAGACAGGGAGGAATGAGCAGTTCTTC. It translates to CASSSQTGRNEQFF. Looking up the rest from reference TRBV5-1 and TRBJ2-1 gives the full variable domain: KAGVTQTPRYLIKTRGQQVTLSCSPISGHRSVSWYQQTPGQGLQFLFEYFSETQRNKGNFPGRFSGRQFSNSRSEMNVSTLELGDSALYLCASSSQTGRNEQFFGPGTRLTVL.

This clone was seen a few times. The chain is built from TRBV4-2 and TRBJ2-3, with D perhaps matching TRBD2 (6 bases). V was clipped by 8 bases and J by 3 bases, with 21 bases between them. The CDR3 is made up of 16 amino acids. Per the germline V gene, CDR1 is LGHNA and CDR2 is YNFKEQ. This chain's CDR3 is CASRPGGRGATDTQYF. CDR3 coding DNA: TGTGCCAGCCGCCCAGGTGGGCGCGGGGCAACAGATACGCAGTATTTT.

This clone has a handful of counts. The chain carries TRBV5-6 and TRBJ2-7; weak D call: TRBD1 (6 bases). Germline V gene data show CDR1 as SGHDT and CDR2 as YYEEEE. Trimming took 2 bases from V and 6 from J, leaving 9 bases between them. There are 12 residues in the CDR3. Here the CDR3 reads CASSFHRAEQYF. The CDR3 DNA reads TGTGCCAGCAGCTTTCACAGGGCCGAGCAGTACTTC.